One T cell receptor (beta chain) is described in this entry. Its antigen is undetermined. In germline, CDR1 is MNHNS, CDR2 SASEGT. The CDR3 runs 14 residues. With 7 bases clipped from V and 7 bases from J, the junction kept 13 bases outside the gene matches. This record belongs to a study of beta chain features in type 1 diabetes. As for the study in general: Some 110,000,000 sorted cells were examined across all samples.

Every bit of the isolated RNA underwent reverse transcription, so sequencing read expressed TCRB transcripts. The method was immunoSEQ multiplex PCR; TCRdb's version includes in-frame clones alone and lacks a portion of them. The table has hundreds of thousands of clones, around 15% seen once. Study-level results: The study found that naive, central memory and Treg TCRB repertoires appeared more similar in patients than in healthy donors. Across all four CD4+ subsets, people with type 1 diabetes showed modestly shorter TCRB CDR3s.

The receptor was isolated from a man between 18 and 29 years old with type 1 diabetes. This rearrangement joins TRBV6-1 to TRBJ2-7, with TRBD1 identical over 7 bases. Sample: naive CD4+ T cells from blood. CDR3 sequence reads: CASTGHGTVAEQYF. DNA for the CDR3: TGTGCCAGCACCGGGCACGGGACAGTCGCGGAGCAGTACTTC.